These 28 T cell receptor beta chains came from one sample sequenced in a study of spatial heterogeneity in lung cancer. Their antigens are not known. Study-wide findings and caveats: The study found that expanded intratumoral alpha and beta TCR counts tracked tumor mutation counts.

One entry per CDR3 protein results from TCRdb running MiXCR on the 5' RACE reads. Of roughly 2,300 distinct CDR3 sequences listed, 35% to 45% were seen once; the top ten hold 20% to 25%. Time point indicated: sample taken at primary tumor resection. The sequenced sample was lung tumor tissue, obtained at surgery. Every receptor here comes from a male donor with early-stage non-small cell lung cancer.

The rearrangement uses TRBV2 and TRBJ2-7, with 7 bases lining up with TRBD1. The trim removed 8 bases at V and 9 bases at J, leaving 19 bases unmatched. CDR3 length: 15 residues. Germline V CDR1 and CDR2: SNHLY, FYNNEI. The CDR3 protein is CASFFSGTDPRRQYF. As DNA, the CDR3 is TGTGCCAGCTTCTTTTCCGGGACAGATCCTAGAAGGCAGTACTTC.

V and J are TRBV9 and TRBJ1-2; 8 nucleotides match TRBD1. The CDR3 is 15 amino acids. Germline V gene data show CDR1 as SGDLS and CDR2 as YYNGEE. The trim removed 4 bases at V and 1 base at J, leaving 6 bases unmatched. CDR3 DNA sequence: TGTGCCAGCAGCCTTGGGACAGGCGTTAACTATGGCTACACCTTC. Protein: CASSLGTGVNYGYTF.

This clonotype has a handful of counts. The J gene is TRBJ2-2, the V gene TRBV29-1; D could derive from TRBD1 or TRBD2 (5 bases each). Germline V gene sequence: CDR1 SQVTM, CDR2 ANQGSEA. Between the trimmed V and J ends, which lost 4 bases and 0 bases, there was a span of 6 bases. The CDR3 has 13 residues. Here the CDR3 reads CSVGGTNTGELFF. CDR3 bases: TGCAGCGTTGGGGGGACGAACACCGGGGAGCTGTTTTTT.

The genes are TRBV7-3 and TRBJ2-5; D is unresolved. The V end was cut by 2 bases, the J end by 5 bases, with 9 bases between. The CDR3 totals 13 residues. Germline V gene sequence: CDR1 SGHTA, CDR2 FQGTGA. CDR3 in DNA: TGTGCCAGCAGCTTACTGGTGGATGAGACCCAGTACTTC. It codes for CASSLLVDETQYF.

The chain has TRBV12-3 or TRBV12-4 and TRBJ2-7, with TRBD1 matching 9 bases. J was trimmed by 4 bases and V by 2 bases; bases with no gene match: 9. This CDR3 region has 16 residues. CDR3 in amino acids: CASSLNFGQGSYEQYF. The DNA for the CDR3 is TGTGCCAGCAGTTTAAATTTTGGACAGGGGAGTTACGAGCAGTACTTC.

This clonotype turned up a few times. The junction and the germline gene differ at one end; a read error may be behind it. The rearrangement joins TRBV28 to TRBJ2-3; maybe TRBD1 (6 bases). The germline gives CDR1 MDHEN, CDR2 SYDVKM. The CDR3 runs 15 residues. CDR3 in amino acids: CASSLRGGVTDTHYF. The CDR3, as DNA: TGTGCCAGCAGTTTGAGAGGGGGAGTCACAGATACGCACTATTTT. Full variable domain (outside the CDR3, taken from reference TRBV28 and TRBJ2-3): DVKVTQSSRYLVKRTGEKVFLECVQDMDHENMFWYRQDPGLGLRLIYFSYDVKMKEKGDIPEGYSVSREKKERFSLILESASTNQTSMYLCASSLRGGVTDTHYFGPGTRLTVL.

By proportion, this clonotype is medium-sized. The chain combines TRBV23-1 with TRBJ2-4; tentatively, D is TRBD2 (6 bases). TRBV23-1 is recorded as an ORF, its role being uncertain. The length of the CDR3 is 15 residues. V dropped 9 bases and J dropped 0 bases, with 15 bases sitting between them. CDR3 DNA: TGCGCCAGAAGAGAGCGGGCACTAGCCAAAAACATTCAGTACTTC. Translating gives CARRERALAKNIQYF.

This clonotype has a handful of counts. The chain couples TRBV11-2 to TRBJ2-4; no clear D. V was shortened by 1 base and J by 0 bases, with 4 bases between the two germline ends. Germline lookup yields CDR1 SGHAT and CDR2 FQNNGV. This CDR3 region has 14 residues. The CDR3 coding sequence is TGTGCCAGCAGCTTAGCATTAGCCAAAAACATTCAGTACTTC. Translating gives CASSLALAKNIQYF.

The chain combines TRBV28 with TRBJ2-1; tentatively, D is TRBD1 (6 bases). V lost 5 bases and J lost 5, with 13 bases in between. CDR1 is MDHEN, CDR2 SYDVKM, per germline. The CDR3 consists of 14 residues. Here the CDR3 reads CASSAYRVNNEQFF. CDR3 nucleotides: TGTGCCAGCAGTGCGTACAGGGTTAACAATGAGCAGTTCTTC.

This clonotype is labeled as medium-sized. The V call is TRBV12-3 or TRBV12-4, the J call TRBJ2-6; unclear D gene. V gave up 2 bases and J gave up 0 bases, with 2 bases separating them. The CDR3 has 14 amino acids. In DNA, the CDR3 is TGTGCCAGCAGTTTAAACTCTGGGGCCAACGTCCTGACTTTC. This sequence encodes CASSLNSGANVLTF.

This clonotype was detected only once. The CDR3 nucleotides read TGTGCCAGCAGCCCCCAACCGGGACAGGGAGACACTGGGGCCAACGTCCTGACTTTC. Protein product: CASSPQPGQGDTGANVLTF. The rearrangement uses TRBV28 and TRBJ2-6, with TRBD1 matching over 9 bases. The junction had 14 bases not matched to a gene; V was cut back by 6 bases and J by 2 bases. CDR1 and CDR2 from the germline V gene are MDHEN and SYDVKM. This CDR3 comprises 19 residues.

This clonotype counts as large (0.1 to 1%). The V and J genes are TRBV28 and TRBJ2-1, with D hard to call. The V end lost 11 bases, the J end lost 5 bases, and 10 bases lay between the germline ends. The V gene's germline CDR1 is MDHEN and CDR2 SYDVKM. The CDR3 runs to 11 residues. The CDR3 reads CAGGADNEQFF. In DNA form, the CDR3 reads TGTGCCGGTGGAGCAGACAATGAGCAGTTCTTC. The whole variable domain, filled in from reference TRBV28 and TRBJ2-1, reads DVKVTQSSRYLVKRTGEKVFLECVQDMDHENMFWYRQDPGLGLRLIYFSYDVKMKEKGDIPEGYSVSREKKERFSLILESASTNQTSMYLCAGGADNEQFFGPGTRLTVL.

The genes are TRBV5-1 and TRBJ2-6; no clear D gene. The CDR3 consists of 17 residues. Trimming pared 4 bases from V and 1 base from J, leaving 15 bases between. Looked up from germline, CDR1 is SGHRS and CDR2 is YFSETQ. CDR3: CASSPKTVQSGANVLTF. The CDR3 nucleotides read TGCGCCAGCAGCCCTAAGACGGTGCAATCTGGGGCCAACGTCCTGACTTTC. The complete variable domain, with remaining parts taken from reference TRBV5-1 and TRBJ2-6, reads KAGVTQTPRYLIKTRGQQVTLSCSPISGHRSVSWYQQTPGQGLQFLFEYFSETQRNKGNFPGRFSGRQFSNSRSEMNVSTLELGDSALYLCASSPKTVQSGANVLTFGAGSRLTVL.

The V gene is TRBV2, the J gene TRBJ2-1; TRBD2 matches at 8 bases. Germline CDR1 reads SNHLY; CDR2 reads FYNNEI. V dropped 7 bases and J dropped 3; count of bases not matched to a gene: 5. The CDR3 loop spans 14 amino acids. The DNA for the CDR3 is TGTGCCAGCATAAGGGGGACTAGCTACAATGAGCAGTTCTTC. Amino acids: CASIRGTSYNEQFF.

This clonotype is large (0.1 to 1%). The J gene is TRBJ2-2, the V gene TRBV20-1; D may be TRBD1 (6 bases). The V and J ends lost 5 bases and 3 bases respectively, with 10 bases between them. Germline loops: CDR1 DFQATT, CDR2 SNEGSKA (reference sequence). The CDR3 length is 13 residues. As DNA, the CDR3 is TGCAGTGCTTGGGACACTGACACCGGGGAGCTGTTTTTT. Translating it yields CSAWDTDTGELFF.

The rearrangement links TRBV4-3 to TRBJ2-5, with D possibly being TRBD1 (5 bases). Looked up from germline, CDR1 is LGHNA and CDR2 is YSLEER. This CDR3 region has 15 residues. V shed 4 bases and J shed 3 bases, with 15 bases lying between them. The CDR3 nucleotides read TGCGCCAGCAGCCTCGTTCTGGGGCCAAAAGAGACCCAGTACTTC. It encodes CASSLVLGPKETQYF.

This chain joins TRBV11-2 and TRBJ2-2, with a weak D call TRBD2 (6 bases). This CDR3 comprises 14 residues. The germline V and J ends were trimmed by 4 bases and 4 bases, with 10 bases remaining between them. The germline gives CDR1 SGHAT, CDR2 FQNNGV. CDR3 region: CASSSPRGTGELFF. DNA for the CDR3: TGTGCCAGCAGCTCACCGCGGGGCACCGGGGAGCTGTTTTTT.

In DNA, the CDR3 is TGCAGCGCCGGACAGGGGGGCGGCTACACCTTC. This codes for CSAGQGGGYTF. This chain uses TRBV29-1 with TRBJ1-2; 10 bases fit TRBD1. V was clipped by 7 bases and J by 8 bases; unmatched bases: 4. CDR3 length: 11 amino acids. Germline V CDR1 and CDR2: SQVTM, ANQGSEA. Full variable domain (missing parts from reference TRBV29-1 and TRBJ1-2): SAVISQKPSRDICQRGTSLTIQCQVDSQVTMMFWYRQQPGQSLTLIATANQGSEATYESGFVIDKFPISRPNLTFSTLTVSNMSPEDSSIYLCSAGQGGGYTFGSGTRLTVV.

The chain employs TRBV7-3 and TRBJ2-3; the D gene is possibly TRBD2 (6 bases). Trimming left V 5 bases short and J 1 base short, with 19 bases between. The CDR3 is 17 amino acids. Germline CDR1 and CDR2: SGHTA and FQGTGA. The CDR3 DNA reads as TGTGCCAGCAGCCAGGGTGCCATGGGAGGAGGCACAGATACGCAGTATTTT. Translated: CASSQGAMGGGTDTQYF.

This clonotype was observed at least ten times. The rearrangement joins TRBV6-1 to TRBJ2-2, with no clear D. Trimming took 1 base from V and 8 from J, leaving 11 bases between them. Germline CDR1 and CDR2: MNHNS and SASEGT. The length of the CDR3 is 14 residues. The CDR3 nucleotides are TGTGCCAGCAGTGAAGGGTCGGCCAGGGGGGAGCTGTTTTTT. Its translation is CASSEGSARGELFF.

Within the sample, this clonotype is large (0.1 to 1%). An end of the junction does not agree with germline; a read error may underlie this. The gene calls are TRBV5-1 and TRBJ2-1; 13 bases agree with TRBD2. Per the germline V gene, CDR1 is SGHRS and CDR2 is YFSETQ. There are 16 residues in the CDR3. CDR3 in amino acids: CPSSQGTSGVYNEQFF. CDR3 nucleotides: TGCCCCAGCAGCCAAGGGACTAGCGGGGTGTACAATGAGCAGTTCTTC.

DNA of the CDR3: TGTGCCAGCAGTAGCGGGAGGGCCGGCTACGAGCAGTACTTC. It encodes CASSSGRAGYEQYF. The chain has TRBV28 and TRBJ2-7; 10 bases agree with TRBD2. Losses at the gene ends were 5 bases for V and 3 bases for J; bases not matched to a gene: 4. The germline gives CDR1 MDHEN, CDR2 SYDVKM. The CDR3 extends over 14 amino acids.

V gene TRBV7-2 combines with J gene TRBJ1-4, with 7 nucleotides matching TRBD1. The CDR3 has 15 amino acids. Looked up from germline, CDR1 is SGHTA and CDR2 is FQGNSA. Trimming at V came to 4 bases and at J to 5 bases, leaving 7 bases not matched to a gene. CDR3 loop: CASSSRDSPNEKLFF. The CDR3 DNA is TGTGCCAGCAGCTCCCGGGACAGCCCCAATGAAAAACTGTTTTTT.

The chain employs TRBV6-5 and TRBJ2-1; 10 nucleotides agree with TRBD2. V shed 2 bases and J 9 bases; nucleotides not matched to a gene: 13. The CDR3 sequence is 17 residues long. Per the germline V gene, CDR1 is MNHEY and CDR2 is SVGAGI. The CDR3 coding sequence is TGTGCCAGCAGTTACAGGGCTAGCGGGAGTCAATGGGGTGAGCAGTTCTTC. This encodes CASSYRASGSQWGEQFF.

In its sample, this clonotype is medium-sized. The chain uses TRBV20-1 and TRBJ2-5; 8 nucleotides match TRBD1. The V gene's germline CDR1 is DFQATT and CDR2 SNEGSKA (reference sequence). The CDR3 is 14 residues long. V lost 5 bases and J lost 4; bases outside the gene matches: 9. The CDR3 nucleotides are TGCAGTGCTCCACGAAGGACAGGGACAGAGACCCAGTACTTC. This codes for CSAPRRTGTETQYF.

The J gene is TRBJ2-7, the V gene TRBV25-1; tentatively, D is TRBD2 (6 bases). Germline V gene lookup returns CDR1 MGHDK and CDR2 SYGVNS. CDR3 length: 15 amino acids. V was shortened by 3 bases and J by 1 base, with 13 bases between the two germline ends. CDR3 DNA: TGTGCCAGCAGTGATTGGAGGGACTCTTCCTACGAGCAGTACTTC. Its translation is CASSDWRDSSYEQYF.

The chain is built from TRBV29-1 and TRBJ2-3; D ambiguous. The CDR3 is 12 amino acids. V gave up 3 bases and J gave up 2 bases, with 6 bases separating them. Germline CDR1 is SQVTM and CDR2 is ANQGSEA. CDR3 region: CSVESTTDTQYF. The CDR3 DNA reads as TGCAGCGTTGAGTCTACCACAGATACGCAGTATTTT.

This clonotype occurred a few times. The V gene is TRBV12-3 or TRBV12-4, the J gene TRBJ2-2; 8 bases line up with TRBD1. Trimming cost V 6 bases and J 4 bases; bases outside gene matches: 4. The CDR3 runs to 14 residues. The CDR3: CASSRTGITGELFF. The CDR3 nucleotides are TGTGCCAGCAGCCGGACAGGGATCACCGGGGAGCTGTTTTTT.